Detailed here is one TCR beta chain. A second PCR of roughly 6 to 12 cycles used a sample-barcoded 5' primer and a J-beta primer mix. TCRdb called the 5' RACE reads again in MiXCR, with one record for every CDR3 protein. The sample includes 800,000 to 950,000 distinct CDR3 sequences, just under 30% of them seen just once. The V end lost 7 bases, the J end lost 3 bases, and 11 bases lay between the germline ends. CDR1 and CDR2 from the germline V gene are SGHRS and YFSETQ. The CDR3 covers 12 residues. These data belong to a study of blood T cells in healthy people across ages. The same sample was also studied in work on T cells of mothers and their children.

The source of this sequence is a woman aged 40 to 50 in good health. The sequenced material came from blood. The chain recombines TRBV5-1 with TRBJ2-7; maybe TRBD1 (5 bases). DNA of the CDR3: TGCGCCAGCCGCCAGGACATCTACGAGCAGTACTTC. It encodes CASRQDIYEQYF.